This TCR beta chain was sequenced for a study of long-term antiretroviral therapy in people with HIV. Study-wide context: Sampling started about a decade before the 2015 immediate-ART recommendation. Study-wide results and caveats: HIV repertoires covered narrower CDR3 length ranges than controls did.

On this clone: Its cognate antigen is unknown.

Every one of the donors gave at least one pre-ART PBMC sample and at least two post-ART PBMC samples. DNA was extracted from around 0.96-9.9 million thawed cryopreserved PBMC. The assay, immunoSEQ v3.0, was run at survey level. Repertoires were generated with immunoSEQ multiplex PCR, while TCRdb's copy carries only in-frame clones and drops some. Found here are 33,000 or so clones, approximately 85% of them singletons; the top ten hold 13%. The TCR comes from a man younger than 35 with HIV. Source: unsorted PBMCs, taken 0.3 years after starting antiretroviral therapy.

The CDR3 sequence: CASSVGTAQQETQYF. In DNA form, the CDR3 reads TGTGCCAGCAGCGTCGGGACCGCCCAACAAGAGACCCAGTACTTC. The V call is TRBV7-2, the J call TRBJ2-5, with D possibly called TRBD1 or TRBD2 (5 bases each). V lost 5 bases and J lost 2, with 15 bases in between. This CDR3 has 15 amino acids. Per germline, CDR1 SGHTA and CDR2 FQGNSA. The variable domain in full, with the rest retrieved from reference TRBV7-2 and TRBJ2-5, is GAGVSQSPSNKVTEKGKDVELRCDPISGHTALYWYRQSLGQGLEFLIYFQGNSAPDKSGLPSDRFSAERTGGSVSTLTIQRTQQEDSAVYLCASSVGTAQQETQYFGPGTRLLVL.